Listed below are T cell receptor beta chains from one sample, sequenced in a study of brain metastases from non-small cell lung cancer. Sequencing was performed with immunoSEQ multiplex PCR; in TCRdb, only in-frame clones are kept and a portion is missing. The data contain about 7,400 clones, around four fifths of them singletons. The specimen sequenced was primary lung tumor tissue. Receptors were obtained from a donor older than 35 with non-small cell lung cancer. The CDR3 runs from the conserved cysteine through the conserved F or W. The D gene is left open where the match is weak. Size is stated for part of the rows, as once, few or many counts, or as a class when the clone is expanded.

.	.	TRBV19	TRBJ2-2	CASSAGRPAGELFF	TGTGCCAGTAGTGCGGGTCGACCGGCCGGGGAGCTGTTTTTT
.	.	TRBV7-2	TRBJ2-7	CASSLVKGENEQYF	TGTGCCAGCAGCTTAGTTAAGGGGGAGAACGAGCAGTACTTC
.	.	TRBV28	TRBJ1-6	CAIYDRSSYNSPLHF	TGTGCCATCTACGACCGCAGCTCCTATAATTCACCCCTCCACTTT
.	TRBD1	TRBV6-6	TRBJ1-5	CASRRIFASDRGLIAQPQHF	TGTGCCAGCAGGCGAATTTTCGCGTCGGACAGGGGTTTAATTGCTCAGCCCCAGCATTTT
.	.	TRBV30	TRBJ1-4	CAWSVGSTNEKLFF	TGTGCCTGGAGTGTTGGTTCAACTAATGAAAAACTGTTTTTT
.	TRBD1	TRBV27	TRBJ2-5	CASSKQGAETQYF	TGTGCCAGCAGCAAACAGGGGGCAGAGACCCAGTACTTC
once	.	TRBV27	TRBJ1-4	CTSSFEGTNEKLFF	TGTACCAGCAGTTTTGAAGGGACTAATGAAAAACTGTTTTTT
.	TRBD1	TRBV5-1	TRBJ2-7	CASSIGQGEGYEQYF	TGCGCCAGCAGCATCGGACAGGGGGAAGGGTACGAGCAGTACTTC
.	TRBD1	TRBV3-1/TRBV3-2	TRBJ1-4	CASSQEGQPNSEKLFF	TGTGCCAGCAGCCAAGAGGGACAGCCGAACTCCGAAAAACTGTTTTTT
.	.	TRBV27	TRBJ2-1	CASSPGADSYNEQFF	TGTGCCAGCAGCCCGGGGGCTGACTCCTACAATGAGCAGTTCTTC
.	.	TRBV4-1	TRBJ1-3	CASSQEGTGGGNTIYF	TGCGCCAGCAGCCAAGAAGGGACGGGGGGCGGAAACACCATATATTTT
.	.	TRBV5-1	TRBJ1-3	CASSLLGGSGNTIYF	TGCGCCAGCAGCTTGTTGGGGGGCTCTGGAAACACCATATATTTT
.	.	TRBV6-2/TRBV6-3	TRBJ1-1	CASSYLQGSEAFF	TGTGCCAGCAGTTACCTCCAGGGATCTGAAGCTTTCTTT
.	.	TRBV10-1	TRBJ1-1	CASSESGEDRNTEAFF	TGCGCCAGCAGTGAGTCGGGCGAGGACAGGAACACTGAAGCTTTCTTT
.	.	TRBV6-5	TRBJ1-1	CASSRAVNTEAFF	TGTGCCAGCAGTAGGGCAGTGAACACTGAAGCTTTCTTT
.	TRBD1	TRBV6-2/TRBV6-3	TRBJ2-2	CASSPGQGYTGELFF	TGTGCCAGCAGTCCGGGACAGGGTTACACCGGGGAGCTGTTTTTT
.	.	TRBV7-9	TRBJ2-1	CASSLRSSYNEQFF	TGTGCCAGCAGCTTGAGGAGCTCTTACAATGAGCAGTTCTTC
.	TRBD1	TRBV27	TRBJ1-6	CASSLPPGTGDSPLHF	TGTGCCAGCAGTTTACCCCCCGGGACAGGGGATTCACCCCTCCACTTT
once	TRBD2	TRBV20-1	TRBJ2-3	CSASYGGGAKGDTQYF	TGTAGTGCTAGTTATGGCGGGGGGGCCAAGGGAGATACGCAGTATTTT
once	TRBD1	TRBV5-1	TRBJ2-5	CASSQGARETQYF	TGCGCCAGCAGTCAGGGGGCGCGCGAGACCCAGTACTTC
.	.	TRBV5-6	TRBJ2-3	CASSLAVDTQYF	TGTGCCAGCAGCTTGGCCGTAGATACGCAGTATTTT
.	.	TRBV11-1	TRBJ1-1	CASSLGATEAFF	TGTGCCAGCAGCTTGGGGGCCACTGAAGCTTTCTTT
.	TRBD1	TRBV29-1	TRBJ2-7	CSVEDDRGLSYEQYF	TGCAGCGTTGAAGATGACAGGGGACTGTCCTACGAGCAGTACTTC
.	.	TRBV6-5	TRBJ2-7	CASTTGRLQYF	TGTGCCAGCACCACGGGACGGCTGCAGTACTTC
.	TRBD1	TRBV28	TRBJ1-4	CASSPRQGATNEKLFF	TGTGCCAGCAGTCCCCGACAGGGTGCAACTAATGAAAAACTGTTTTTT
.	TRBD1	TRBV10-3	TRBJ1-1	CAIRGQGRTEAFF	TGTGCCATCAGAGGACAGGGGCGCACTGAAGCTTTCTTT
.	.	TRBV7-9	TRBJ2-2	CASSLGRWNTGELFF	TGTGCCAGCAGCTTAGGCAGGTGGAACACCGGGGAGCTGTTTTTT
medium-sized	.	TRBV11-1	TRBJ2-7	CASSSRGKDYEQYF	TGTGCCAGCAGCTCCCGGGGGAAGGACTACGAGCAGTACTTC
.	.	TRBV6-1	TRBJ1-1	CASSAKLGRPNTEAFF	TGTGCCAGCAGTGCGAAATTGGGCAGACCGAACACTGAAGCTTTCTTT
.	TRBD1	TRBV18	TRBJ2-7	CASSREFDRGYEQYF	TGTGCCAGCTCACGCGAGTTTGACAGGGGATACGAGCAGTACTTC
.	.	TRBV7-2	TRBJ1-1	CASSATSNTEAFF	TGTGCCAGCAGCGCGACTTCGAACACTGAAGCTTTCTTT
.	TRBD2	TRBV5-4	TRBJ2-1	CASSLDSGVDDEQFF	TGTGCCAGCAGCTTGGATAGCGGGGTCGACGATGAGCAGTTCTTC
.	.	TRBV28	TRBJ2-4	CASSLDPGTKNIQYF	TGTGCCAGCAGTTTAGATCCCGGTACCAAAAACATTCAGTACTTC
.	TRBD1	TRBV6-2/TRBV6-3	TRBJ1-1	CASSNGQVNTEAFF	TGTGCCAGCAGTAACGGACAGGTGAACACTGAAGCTTTCTTT
.	.	TRBV7-2	TRBJ2-2	CASSLEGQSNTGELFF	TGTGCCAGCAGCTTAGAAGGACAATCGAACACCGGGGAGCTGTTTTTT
.	TRBD2	TRBV7-2	TRBJ2-1	CASSGRGAGGPSEQFF	TGTGCCAGCAGCGGCAGAGGAGCGGGGGGGCCCAGTGAGCAGTTCTTC
.	.	TRBV5-6	TRBJ1-2	CASSFRDPINYGYTF	TGTGCCAGCAGCTTCCGGGACCCCATCAACTATGGCTACACCTTC
once	.	TRBV7-6	TRBJ1-1	CASSFRPQNTEAFF	TGTGCCAGCAGCTTTAGACCCCAGAACACTGAAGCTTTCTTT
once	.	TRBV6-6	TRBJ1-5	CASSYSRDQPQHF	TGTGCCAGCAGTTACTCGAGGGATCAGCCCCAGCATTTT
.	.	TRBV5-1	TRBJ1-1	CTSSVQENTEAFF	TGCACCAGCAGCGTTCAGGAGAACACTGAAGCTTTCTTT
.	.	TRBV19	TRBJ2-3	CASRPIGGADTDTQYF	TGTGCCAGTAGGCCGATCGGGGGAGCTGACACAGATACGCAGTATTTT